The source of this T cell receptor beta chain is a study of T cell responses to AZD1222 COVID-19 vaccine. Assay: immunoSEQ multiplex PCR; the TCRdb copy retains only in-frame clones and omits some. The table for this sample gives about 140,000 clones. The CDR3 covers 16 residues. V was clipped by 4 bases and J by 2 bases; unmatched bases: 10. CDR1 and CDR2 (germline): ENHRY, SYGVKD. This sequence originates from an adult in good health. The specimen sequenced was peripheral blood. The V gene is TRBV10-3, the J gene TRBJ1-1, with 7 bases fitting TRBD1. CDR3 residues: CAISGAVQGPNTEAFF. CDR3 DNA: TGTGCCATCAGTGGGGCAGTACAGGGGCCAAACACTGAAGCTTTCTTT.